Reported below is one T cell receptor beta chain. This clonotype was recorded a few times. It lacks a known antigen. The sample holds no much larger clone one base away, and base qualities are not on file. These data belong to a study of CD8 T cells in ankylosing spondylitis listed by TCRdb under 2017. A note on the overall study: To find TCR variants linked to disease, the study profiled T cell receptor beta repertoires in ankylosing spondylitis patients and healthy donors. Samples of peripheral blood were taken, and for ankylosing spondylitis patients, synovial fluid was collected as well. The full study cohort comprised around 23 ankylosing spondylitis patients and 85 to 120 healthy donors. The research as a whole found: Some motif variants had previously been reported in the synovial fluid and blood of reactive arthritis patients, which suggests shared mechanisms of disease initiation. Blood from ankylosing spondylitis patients appeared to be characterized by a TCR beta motif composed of roughly 8 highly homologous amino acid variants. According to the report, matched synovial fluid samples from ankylosing spondylitis patients were significantly enriched for the disease-linked clones. In peripheral blood, the disease-linked clones were found at relatively low frequencies and had a CD8+ phenotype.

Reads for this sample came from an Illumina HiSeq 2500. Quantitative 5'-RACE with molecular barcodes was the method used to prepare the TCR beta libraries. In the original analysis: A new computational method, built on a probabilistic model of VDJ rearrangement, was used to identify disease-linked TCR variants. The public reads were run again by TCRdb, first through fastp at Q25 and then through MiXCR, and only productive beta chains were kept. All rows with the same CDR3 protein become a single entry with the most common DNA and genes. These V and J calls originate from TCRdb's pipeline instead of the authors' own analysis. The sample includes some 9,700 distinct CDR3 sequences, with 6% observed a single time. About 42% of the sample goes to the ten largest clones. The sample was blood, either unsorted or a sorted T cell fraction (not recorded which). The sequence derives from a female donor with ankylosing spondylitis or in good health (not recorded which).

The CDR3 protein is CASSVDLGPETQYF. Read as DNA, the sequence is TGTGCCAGCAGCGTAGATTTAGGGCCAGAGACCCAGTACTTC. The chain couples TRBV9 to TRBJ2-5; there is no confident call for the D gene. V and J lose 0 bases and 4 bases, and a span of 10 bases separates them. Taken from cysteine to phenylalanine, the CDR3 has 14 residues. Here the CDR3 DNA is all that survives: 42 bases in frame from base 1. CDR1 is given as SGDLS and CDR2 as YYNGEE, both from the germline V gene.